The 25 T cell receptor beta chains below all came from one sample that was sequenced in a study of blood T cell repertoires in COVID-19 (TCRdb year 2020). The library was prepared using the immunoSEQ multiplex PCR assay. TCRdb retrieved this table from immuneACCESS and kept in-frame rearrangements only. Not all clones are present; in checked studies, unresolved V genes account for under half, and no reason is known for the remainder. For this sample the table gives fewer than 500,000 clones, of which 70% to 90% were detected only once. The ten most abundant clones make up 0.8% to 1% of the sample. The source material was peripheral blood. These receptors originate from a man aged 18 to 29 with COVID-19, enrolled during active disease.

V usage is TRBV6-5 and J usage is TRBJ2-7; TRBD1 is a possible D gene (5 bases). The CDR3 totals 13 residues. Germline lookup yields CDR1 MNHEY and CDR2 SVGAGI. Deletions cut 6 bases from V and 3 bases from J, with 12 bases between. CDR3 loop: CASSWTLHYEQYF. The CDR3 nucleotides read TGTGCCAGCAGCTGGACATTACACTACGAGCAGTACTTC.

V and J are TRBV4-2 and TRBJ2-7; tentative D call: TRBD2 (6 bases). V was pared by 5 bases and J by 3 bases, with 14 bases between. The CDR3 extends over 14 amino acids. Looked up from germline, CDR1 is LGHNA and CDR2 is YNFKEQ. CDR3 in amino acids: CASSTRDGNYEQYF. The CDR3 nucleotides are TGTGCCAGCAGCACGCGGGACGGAAACTACGAGCAGTACTTC.

The gene calls are TRBV6-2 or TRBV6-3 and TRBJ2-7; D possibly corresponds to TRBD2 (5 bases). CDR3 length equals 14 residues. The germline V and J ends were trimmed by 2 bases and 3 bases, with 11 bases remaining between them. In germline, CDR1 is MNHEY, CDR2 SVGEGT. CDR3 sequence: CASSYTLRGYEQYF. The CDR3 nucleotides are TGTGCCAGCAGTTACACCCTCCGGGGCTACGAGCAGTACTTC.

The chain joins TRBV30 to TRBJ2-3, with a weak D call TRBD2 (6 bases). The CDR3 loop spans 15 amino acids. From germline, CDR1 is GTSNPN and CDR2 SVGIG (reference sequence). V lost 4 bases and J lost 1, with 15 bases in between. The CDR3 region has the DNA TGTGCCTGGAACCTAACCCCTAGCGGCACAGATACGCAGTATTTT. Translation gives CAWNLTPSGTDTQYF.

V gene TRBV11-2 combines with J gene TRBJ2-5, with D perhaps TRBD1 (6 bases). CDR3 size: 15 residues. The ends were cut back, 1 base at V and 2 bases at J, with 11 bases in the middle. Germline V gene data show CDR1 as SGHAT and CDR2 as FQNNGV. The CDR3: CASSLVGHLQETQYF. The DNA of the CDR3 is TGTGCCAGCAGCTTAGTGGGACACTTACAAGAGACCCAGTACTTC.

The V and J genes are TRBV12-5 and TRBJ2-7, with TRBD1 matching over 9 bases. From germline, CDR1 is LGHNT and CDR2 FRNRAP. This CDR3 spans 14 amino acids. Unmatched junction bases numbered 8, after V lost 7 bases and J lost 4 bases. CDR3: CASATGGAGYEQYF. The CDR3 nucleotides read TGTGCTAGTGCCACAGGGGGCGCAGGGTACGAGCAGTACTTC.

The J gene is TRBJ2-6, the V gene TRBV18, with a possible D match to TRBD1 (6 bases). V lost 6 bases and J lost 0, with 15 bases in between. The germline gives CDR1 KGHSH, CDR2 LQKENI. The CDR3 is 17 residues long. In DNA, the CDR3 is TGTGCCAGCTCCCAGATCGCCAGGGGCTCTGGGGCCAACGTCCTGACTTTC. Its translation: CASSQIARGSGANVLTF.

The rearrangement links TRBV7-9 to TRBJ2-5; tentative D call: TRBD2 (6 bases). CDR3 length equals 12 residues. CDR1 and CDR2 from the germline V gene are SEHNR and FQNEAQ (reference sequence). V shed 10 bases and J shed 1 base, with 10 bases lying between them. The DNA of the CDR3 is TGTGCCACCAGAGCGGGCCAAGAGACCCAGTACTTC. Translating it yields CATRAGQETQYF.

This clone was counted once. This chain connects TRBV29-1 to TRBJ2-3; D is undetermined. CDR3 length: 12 amino acids. The V and J ends lost 3 bases and 2 bases respectively, with 6 bases between them. Germline V lookup: CDR1 SQVTM, CDR2 ANQGSEA. For the CDR3, the DNA is TGCAGCGTTGATGTTAACACAGATACGCAGTATTTT. Translation: CSVDVNTDTQYF.

The chain uses TRBV5-6 and TRBJ2-2; D uncertain. This CDR3 has 13 residues. V shed 0 bases and J shed 6 bases, with 6 bases lying between them. Germline loops: CDR1 SGHDT, CDR2 YYEEEE. The CDR3 nucleotides read TGTGCCAGCAGCTTGGATCTGTCCGGGGAGCTGTTTTTT. It yields the protein CASSLDLSGELFF. The complete variable domain, with remaining parts taken from reference TRBV5-6 and TRBJ2-2, reads DAGVTQSPTHLIKTRGQQVTLRCSPKSGHDTVSWYQQALGQGPQFIFQYYEEEERQRGNFPDRFSGHQFPNYSSELNVNALLLGDSALYLCASSLDLSGELFFGEGSRLTVL.

This clone turned up a few times. The chain joins TRBV28 to TRBJ2-7; unclear D gene. This CDR3 has 17 residues. Germline assignment: CDR1 MDHEN and CDR2 SYDVKM. Trimming removed 5 bases from V and 3 bases from J, with 23 bases in between. The CDR3 nucleotides read TGTGCCAGCAGTCAACCCTCAACGGCGAGGAGCCACTACGAGCAGTACTTC. Its protein product is CASSQPSTARSHYEQYF.

The rearrangement links TRBV2 to TRBJ2-7; 9 bases agree with TRBD2. The CDR3 has 14 residues. The germline V gene has CDR1 SNHLY and CDR2 FYNNEI. The V gene end was trimmed by 2 bases and the J gene end by 6 bases; junction bases not matched to a gene: 5. The CDR3 DNA reads TGTGCCAGCAGTGAACTAGCGGGATCGGTCGAGCAGTACTTC. Protein sequence: CASSELAGSVEQYF. Full variable domain (outside the CDR3, taken from reference TRBV2 and TRBJ2-7): EPEVTQTPSHQVTQMGQEVILRCVPISNHLYFYWYRQILGQKVEFLVSFYNNEISEKSEIFDDQFSVERPDGSNFTLKIRSTKLEDSAMYFCASSELAGSVEQYFGPGTRLTVT.

The rearrangement uses TRBV30 and TRBJ2-1; TRBD1 matches 8 bases. Germline V gene data show CDR1 as GTSNPN and CDR2 as SVGIG (reference sequence). The ends lost 0 bases at V and 7 bases at J; junction bases unmatched: 8. This CDR3 is built from 15 residues. DNA for the CDR3: TGTGCCTGGAGTGTAGTCAGGGGGCGTGTAAATGAGCAGTTCTTC. This codes for CAWSVVRGRVNEQFF.

The chain recombines TRBV30 with TRBJ2-7; D gene uncertain. The V end lost 2 bases, the J end lost 3 bases, and 8 bases lay between the germline ends. CDR1 is GTSNPN, CDR2 SVGIG, per germline (reference sequence). There are 12 residues in the CDR3. For the CDR3, the DNA is TGTGCCTGGAGTTCTCTTAACTACGAGCAGTACTTC. Translated, it gives CAWSSLNYEQYF.

The table lists this clone with a few counts. The chain employs TRBV6-2 or TRBV6-3 and TRBJ2-1; no reliable D call. Trimming shortened V by 2 bases and J by 5 bases, and 13 bases separated the two germline ends. This CDR3 spans 15 amino acids. The germline gives CDR1 MNHEY, CDR2 SVGEGT. The DNA for the CDR3 is TGTGCCAGCAGTTACACGCGAGGTCTGAACAATGAGCAGTTCTTC. Translation gives CASSYTRGLNNEQFF.

V usage is TRBV6-5 and J usage is TRBJ2-7; 7 bases map to TRBD1. Germline V lookup: CDR1 MNHEY, CDR2 SVGAGI. Trimming cost V 2 bases and J 6 bases; bases outside gene matches: 4. The CDR3 sequence is 13 residues long. CDR3 protein: CASSYGAGGEQYF. CDR3 DNA sequence: TGTGCCAGCAGTTACGGGGCAGGGGGCGAGCAGTACTTC.

The rearrangement uses TRBV5-4 and TRBJ1-2; D uncertain. The V end was cut by 3 bases, the J end by 8 bases, with 20 bases between. This CDR3 is 15 amino acids long. Germline loops: CDR1 SGHNT, CDR2 YYREEE (reference sequence). In nucleotides, the CDR3 is TGTGCCAGCAGCTCCCCCGACGGAGGGATCGGGGGCTACACCTTC. Residues: CASSSPDGGIGGYTF.

The CDR3 loop reads CASSLSIRKTQYF. CDR3 sequence (DNA): TGTGCCAGCAGCCTGTCTATACGTAAGACCCAGTACTTC. The chain has TRBV6-5 and TRBJ2-5; D is unresolved. The CDR3 length is 13 residues. Trimming pared 6 bases from V and 6 bases from J, leaving 14 bases between. Germline V gene sequence: CDR1 MNHEY, CDR2 SVGAGI.

The chain joins TRBV7-2 to TRBJ2-5; TRBD2 matches at 14 bases. The CDR3 runs to 15 residues. Germline V lookup: CDR1 SGHTA, CDR2 FQGNSA. Trimming removed 5 bases from V and 4 bases from J; junction bases left unmatched: 3. This CDR3 is CASSLGTSGGETQYF. In DNA, the CDR3 is TGTGCCAGCAGCCTCGGGACTAGCGGGGGAGAGACCCAGTACTTC.

In regard to this clone: Other DNA sequences in the sample encode the same CDR3. The V call is TRBV19, the J call TRBJ2-5, with 7 bases lining up with TRBD2. From germline, CDR1 is LNHDA and CDR2 SQIVND (reference sequence). After removal of 1 base from V and 4 bases from J, the junction contained 6 bases not matched to a gene. This CDR3 region has 15 residues. In nucleotides, the CDR3 is TGTGCCAGTAGTATAGGGACTAGGGGTGGAGAGACCCAGTACTTC. Residues: CASSIGTRGGETQYF.

The chain uses TRBV28 and TRBJ2-5, with 7 bases identical to TRBD2. Trimming removed 6 bases from V and 3 bases from J; junction bases left unmatched: 7. The CDR3 covers 14 residues. The germline V gene encodes CDR1 MDHEN and CDR2 SYDVKM. CDR3 loop: CASRPGLLKETQYF. CDR3 DNA sequence: TGTGCCAGCAGGCCGGGACTATTGAAAGAGACCCAGTACTTC.

In regard to this clone: At one boundary the junction diverges from the germline segment, which might be a read error. The chain carries TRBV9 and TRBJ1-6; 7 nucleotides align to TRBD1. The germline gives CDR1 SGDLS, CDR2 YYNGEE. The CDR3 runs 14 residues. CDR3 DNA sequence: TGTGCCAACAGCGCGCAGGGGGATAATTCACCCCTCCACTTT. Its translation: CANSAQGDNSPLHF.

This chain connects TRBV7-9 to TRBJ2-6; the D gene is possibly TRBD2 (6 bases). The V gene lost 1 base and the J gene lost 0 bases, with 13 bases spanning the gap. Germline CDR1 SEHNR, CDR2 FQNEAQ (reference sequence). The CDR3 totals 18 residues. In DNA, the CDR3 is TGTGCCAGCAGCTTAGACCGGGGACTCCTCTCTGGGGCCAACGTCCTGACTTTC. Translation: CASSLDRGLLSGANVLTF.

The V call is TRBV27, the J call TRBJ2-1; 7 nucleotides match TRBD1. Trimming took 0 bases from V and 6 from J; bases not matched to a gene: 5. The CDR3 has 15 residues. The V gene's germline CDR1 is MNHEY and CDR2 SMNVEV (reference sequence). The CDR3 region is CASSLSTGSINEQFF. The CDR3 DNA reads as TGTGCCAGCAGTTTATCGACAGGGTCTATCAATGAGCAGTTCTTC.

The V gene is TRBV7-9, the J gene TRBJ2-3; 7 positions match TRBD2. The ends lost 5 bases at V and 2 bases at J; junction bases unmatched: 7. Germline loops: CDR1 SEHNR, CDR2 FQNEAQ (reference sequence). The CDR3 spans 15 residues. The CDR3 loop reads CASSQWSGTTDTQYF. The CDR3 DNA reads as TGTGCCAGCAGCCAATGGAGCGGGACCACAGATACGCAGTATTTT.